These 28 T cell receptor beta chains were all obtained from the same sample, sequenced in a study of CD8+CD57+ T cells in acquired aplastic anemia. Profiling that covered TCR beta VDJ and CDR3 relied on genomic DNA as its template. TCRdb re-analysed the reads in MiXCR, keeping a single row per CDR3 protein. The sample contains some 200,000 distinct CDR3 sequences, around 60% of which appear only once. The sequenced material came from sorted CD4+, CD8+, or CD8+CD57+ T cells (not recorded which) from PBMCs. The receptor set was obtained from a human donor in good health.

This clonotype was observed at least ten times. The chain couples TRBV11-2 to TRBJ1-2, with a possible D match to TRBD1 (6 bases). V lost 1 base, J lost 7 bases, and 13 bases lay in between. The CDR3 covers 14 residues. The germline V gene encodes CDR1 SGHAT and CDR2 FQNNGV. The CDR3 is CASSLVPGAGGYTF. The CDR3, as DNA: TGTGCCAGCAGCTTAGTCCCGGGGGCCGGTGGCTACACCTTC.

This clonotype occurred once. This chain connects TRBV20-1 to TRBJ2-5; maybe TRBD1 (5 bases). The CDR3 contains 14 residues. Trimming pared 3 bases from V and 2 bases from J, leaving 13 bases between. From germline, CDR1 is DFQATT and CDR2 SNEGSKA (reference sequence). The CDR3 DNA reads TGCAGTGCTAGCGGGCAGGGCGGTCAAGAGACCCAGTACTTC. Amino acids: CSASGQGGQETQYF.

J is TRBJ2-1 and V is TRBV19; possibly TRBD2 for D (7 bases). The CDR3 contains 16 residues. Germline assignment: CDR1 LNHDA and CDR2 SQIVND (reference sequence). Trimming removed 3 bases at V and 0 bases at J, with 12 bases between. The CDR3 reads CASSMGGPYSYNEQFF. Written as DNA, the CDR3 is TGTGCCAGTAGTATGGGGGGGCCATACTCCTACAATGAGCAGTTCTTC.

The chain combines TRBV7-9 with TRBJ1-2; no clear D gene. In germline, CDR1 is SEHNR, CDR2 FQNEAQ (reference sequence). V dropped 4 bases and J dropped 10 bases, with 4 bases sitting between them. The CDR3 has 9 residues. The CDR3 region is CASSYNYTF. DNA for the CDR3: TGTGCCAGCAGCTACAACTACACCTTC. Looking up the rest from reference TRBV7-9 and TRBJ1-2 gives the full variable domain: DTGVSQNPRHKITKRGQNVTFRCDPISEHNRLYWYRQTLGQGPEFLTYFQNEAQLEKSRLLSDRFSAERPKGSFSTLEIQRTEQGDSAMYLCASSYNYTFGSGTRLTVV.

This sequence joins TRBV19 and TRBJ2-1, with TRBD2 matching 14 bases. V lost 5 bases to trimming and J lost 3 bases; unmatched junction nucleotides: 3. The CDR3 loop spans 16 amino acids. Germline V gene lookup returns CDR1 LNHDA and CDR2 SQIVND (reference sequence). The CDR3 region is CASSSTSGRVYNEQFF. For the CDR3, the DNA is TGTGCCAGTAGTTCGACTAGCGGGAGGGTCTACAATGAGCAGTTCTTC. The variable domain in full, completed from reference TRBV19 and TRBJ2-1, reads DGGITQSPKYLFRKEGQNVTLSCEQNLNHDAMYWYRQDPGQGLRLIYYSQIVNDFQKGDIAEGYSVSREKKESFPLTVTSAQKNPTAFYLCASSSTSGRVYNEQFFGPGTRLTVL.

This clonotype came up a few times. The chain employs TRBV10-3 and TRBJ1-2, with 11 bases aligning to TRBD1. V dropped 6 bases and J dropped 5; count of bases not matched to a gene: 5. Per germline, CDR1 ENHRY and CDR2 SYGVKD. This CDR3 comprises 14 residues. CDR3 nucleotides: TGTGCCATCAGGGGACAGGGGGTTCAGTATGGCTACACCTTC. Its protein product is CAIRGQGVQYGYTF.

The CDR3 coding sequence is TGTGCCAGCAGCACCCGCTCGGGACAGGGAAGCAATGAGCAGTTCTTC. Its translation is CASSTRSGQGSNEQFF. The chain uses TRBV9 and TRBJ2-1; 9 bases map to TRBD1. In germline, CDR1 is SGDLS, CDR2 YYNGEE. This CDR3 has 16 amino acids. V lost 4 bases, J lost 6 bases, and 11 bases stayed unmatched.

This rearrangement joins TRBV5-1 to TRBJ2-3, with D possibly matching TRBD1 (6 bases). The CDR3 runs 13 residues. Trimming removed 4 bases from V and 4 bases from J, with 10 bases in between. CDR1 SGHRS and CDR2 YFSETQ come from the germline V gene. The chain's CDR3 is CASSNRQADTQYF. CDR3 sequence (DNA): TGCGCCAGCAGCAATAGACAGGCAGATACGCAGTATTTT.

The chain carries TRBV20-1 and TRBJ2-1, with D perhaps TRBD1 or TRBD2 (5 bases each). The CDR3 covers 14 residues. In germline, CDR1 is DFQATT, CDR2 SNEGSKA (reference sequence). V was shortened by 3 bases and J by 4 bases, with 13 bases between the two germline ends. The CDR3 nucleotides are TGCAGTGCTAGCGATGGGGGACCATACAATGAGCAGTTCTTC. Its protein is CSASDGGPYNEQFF.

The chain links TRBV4-1 to TRBJ2-7, with TRBD1 matching 9 bases. The germline CDR1 and CDR2 sequences are MGHRA and YSYEKL. This CDR3 spans 17 amino acids. V dropped 4 bases and J dropped 6; count of bases not matched to a gene: 16. The CDR3 region is CASSPPPGTGFYREQYF. The CDR3 coding sequence is TGCGCCAGCAGCCCTCCCCCGGGGACAGGGTTTTACCGCGAGCAGTACTTC.

V usage is TRBV2 and J usage is TRBJ1-6, with TRBD1 matching 8 bases. The junction had 7 bases not matched to a gene; V was cut back by 11 bases and J by 7 bases. The CDR3 is 13 amino acids. Germline V CDR1 and CDR2: SNHLY, FYNNEI. CDR3 DNA: TGTGCCGGACAGGGACAGTCAAATTCACCCCTCCACTTT. Translating it yields CAGQGQSNSPLHF.

This clonotype was picked up many times. The V and J genes are TRBV14 and TRBJ2-1; TRBD1 matches 7 bases. The CDR3 extends over 16 amino acids. J gave up 4 bases and V 5 bases, and 11 bases lay outside the gene matches. Germline assignment: CDR1 SGHDN and CDR2 FVKESK. The CDR3 region is CASSVYYRDRYNEQFF. The CDR3 DNA reads TGTGCCAGCAGCGTTTACTACCGGGACAGATACAATGAGCAGTTCTTC.

The chain employs TRBV11-3 and TRBJ2-3, with D perhaps given as TRBD1 or TRBD2 (5 bases each). This CDR3 is built from 15 residues. Germline CDR1 SGHNT, CDR2 YENEEA. Trimming shortened V by 5 bases and J by 6 bases, and 18 bases separated the two germline ends. CDR3 in amino acids: CASSPRGTTGDTQYF. The CDR3 DNA reads as TGTGCCAGCAGCCCGCGTGGGACGACGGGGGATACGCAGTATTTT. The whole variable domain, remainder taken from reference TRBV11-3 and TRBJ2-3, is EAGVVQSPRYKIIEKKQPVAFWCNPISGHNTLYWYLQNLGQGPELLIRYENEEAVDDSQLPKDRFSAERLKGVDSTLKIQPAELGDSAVYLCASSPRGTTGDTQYFGPGTRLTVL.

About this clonotype itself: A clone one base away is much larger, so this may be a read error. The chain carries TRBV7-8 and TRBJ2-1; TRBD2 aligns across 9 bases. This CDR3 spans 17 amino acids. In germline, CDR1 is SGHVS, CDR2 FQNEAQ. Trimming cost V 5 bases and J 10 bases; bases outside gene matches: 18. The CDR3 region is CASSRIRGREGKEEQFF. CDR3 DNA: TGTGCCAGCAGCCGGATTCGGGGGCGGGAGGGGAAAGAAGAGCAGTTCTTC.

Only a few counts were recorded for this clonotype. The V call is TRBV7-3, the J call TRBJ2-3, with TRBD2 identical over 10 bases. Germline V CDR1 and CDR2: SGHTA, FQGTGA. This CDR3 is built from 15 residues. V lost 5 bases and J lost 6; bases outside the gene matches: 8. The CDR3 nucleotides are TGTGCCAGCAGCGTAGTGGCAGCGGGGGGGGATACGCAGTATTTT. Amino acids: CASSVVAAGGDTQYF. Using reference TRBV7-3 and TRBJ2-3 for the parts outside the CDR3, the full variable domain is GAGVSQTPSNKVTEKGKYVELRCDPISGHTALYWYRQSLGQGPEFLIYFQGTGAADDSGLPNDRFFAVRPEGSVSTLKIQRTERGDSAVYLCASSVVAAGGDTQYFGPGTRLTVL.

Details on this clonotype: A much larger clone lies one base from this, so it may be a read error. The chain uses TRBV20-1 and TRBJ2-1; TRBD2 is a possible D gene (6 bases). The CDR3 consists of 14 residues. Germline V lookup: CDR1 DFQATT, CDR2 SNEGSKA (reference sequence). The DNA for the CDR3 is TGCGGTGCTAGTGAGGGACTTGGTTACAATGAGCAGTTCTTC. It translates to CGASEGLGYNEQFF.

Regarding this clonotype: The limits of the CDR3 on the DNA are not certain, so only TCRdb's listed CDR3 is given. The chain links TRBV9 to TRBJ2-7; TRBD2, the D gene given by the table, was not confirmed from the DNA. The CDR3 is 24 amino acids long, termini counted. CDR1 and CDR2 (germline): SGDLS, YYNGEE. The CDR3 here is CASSISGLAGPADTQYFGDVEQYF.

The rearrangement links TRBV12-3 or TRBV12-4 to TRBJ2-5, with D possibly TRBD2 on 6 matching bases. The CDR3 is 13 residues long. V was cut by 6 bases and J by 7 bases, with 15 bases left in between. The CDR3 is CASSLYAGTTQYF. In DNA, the CDR3 is TGTGCCAGCAGCCTCTATGCGGGGACGACCCAGTACTTC.

This clonotype was recorded many times. The chain couples TRBV4-1 to TRBJ1-1; 8 bases agree with TRBD1. Trimming at V came to 5 bases and at J to 6 bases, leaving 8 bases not matched to a gene. The germline CDR1 and CDR2 sequences are MGHRA and YSYEKL. The CDR3 contains 14 residues. The chain's CDR3 is CASSVQGARSEAFF. CDR3 nucleotides: TGCGCCAGCAGCGTGCAGGGGGCGCGGTCTGAAGCTTTCTTT.

This clonotype was seen only once. The chain is built from TRBV7-4 and TRBJ2-5, with a possible D match to TRBD1 (6 bases). CDR3 length: 15 residues. Germline assignment: CDR1 SGHVT and CDR2 SQSDAQ. The ends were cut back, 5 bases at V and 5 bases at J, with 18 bases in the middle. The CDR3 loop reads CASSPTPGVMETQYF. CDR3 nucleotide sequence: TGTGCCAGCAGCCCCACCCCAGGGGTCATGGAGACCCAGTACTTC.

This clonotype was detected only a few times. This chain uses TRBV7-2 with TRBJ2-2, with D hard to call. V lost 7 bases to trimming and J lost 0 bases, with 6 bases between them. This CDR3 spans 13 amino acids. Germline CDR1 SGHTA, CDR2 FQGNSA. CDR3 coding DNA: TGTGCCAGCACCTGGGCGAACACCGGGGAGCTGTTTTTT. Its translation is CASTWANTGELFF.

This clonotype appeared a few times. This sequence joins TRBV7-2 and TRBJ2-3, with D unresolved. The V gene's germline CDR1 is SGHTA and CDR2 FQGNSA. V gave up 4 bases and J gave up 0 bases, with 8 bases separating them. The CDR3 is 14 residues long. DNA of the CDR3: TGTGCCAGCAGCTCGACAACTAGCACAGATACGCAGTATTTT. This encodes CASSSTTSTDTQYF. Full variable domain (missing parts from reference TRBV7-2 and TRBJ2-3): GAGVSQSPSNKVTEKGKDVELRCDPISGHTALYWYRQSLGQGLEFLIYFQGNSAPDKSGLPSDRFSAERTGGSVSTLTIQRTQQEDSAVYLCASSSTTSTDTQYFGPGTRLTVL.

This clonotype occurred a few times. The chain is built from TRBV10-3 and TRBJ2-3, with 10 bases that match TRBD2. V trimming: 7 bases; J trimming: 6 bases; junction bases outside the gene matches: 10. CDR3 length: 15 amino acids. From germline, CDR1 is ENHRY and CDR2 SYGVKD. CDR3 residues: CAITEAGGQGDTQYF. CDR3 bases: TGTGCCATCACTGAAGCGGGGGGGCAGGGGGATACGCAGTATTTT.

Concerning this clonotype: This may arise from a read error, as a much more abundant clone is one base away. The chain combines TRBV7-3 with TRBJ2-5; D is unresolved. Germline V lookup: CDR1 SGHTA, CDR2 FQGTGA. The ends were cut back, 0 bases at V and 3 bases at J, with 14 bases in the middle. There are 16 residues in the CDR3. For the CDR3, the DNA is TGTGCCAGCAGCTTAACGGGCACCCGAGGAGAAGAGACCCAGTACTTC. Translation: CASSLTGTRGEETQYF.

The chain employs TRBV5-1 and TRBJ2-1, with 11 bases lining up with TRBD2. V trimming: 4 bases; J trimming: 5 bases; junction bases outside the gene matches: 5. The germline CDR1 and CDR2 sequences are SGHRS and YFSETQ. CDR3 size: 15 residues. The CDR3 here is CASSSGTSGNNEQFF. The CDR3 region has the DNA TGCGCCAGCAGCAGTGGGACTAGCGGTAACAATGAGCAGTTCTTC. Filled out from reference TRBV5-1 and TRBJ2-1, the complete variable domain reads KAGVTQTPRYLIKTRGQQVTLSCSPISGHRSVSWYQQTPGQGLQFLFEYFSETQRNKGNFPGRFSGRQFSNSRSEMNVSTLELGDSALYLCASSSGTSGNNEQFFGPGTRLTVL.

The chain joins TRBV5-1 to TRBJ2-3, with TRBD1 identical over 10 bases. CDR1 SGHRS and CDR2 YFSETQ come from the germline V gene. This CDR3 comprises 15 residues. With V trimmed by 4 bases and J by 1 base, 3 bases remained unmatched. Here the CDR3 DNA reads TGCGCCAGCAGCCACGGACAGGGGGGCACAGATACGCAGTATTTT. The encoded protein is CASSHGQGGTDTQYF.

The chain is built from TRBV9 and TRBJ2-5; 9 bases fit TRBD2. The CDR3 has 15 residues. The germline gives CDR1 SGDLS, CDR2 YYNGEE. J lost 2 bases, V lost 2 bases, and 4 bases had no gene match. CDR3 sequence (DNA): TGTGCCAGCAGCGTGACTAGCGGATTACAAGAGACCCAGTACTTC. It specifies CASSVTSGLQETQYF.

This clonotype was recorded many times. This rearrangement joins TRBV20-1 to TRBJ1-2; a possible D gene is TRBD1 (6 bases). This CDR3 has 14 amino acids. The V gene's germline CDR1 is DFQATT and CDR2 SNEGSKA (reference sequence). The V and J ends lost 4 bases and 0 bases respectively, with 12 bases between them. The DNA of the CDR3 is TGCAGTGCTAAAGGGACACCTGCTAACTATGGCTACACCTTC. This gives the protein CSAKGTPANYGYTF.